Shown below are 21 T cell receptor beta chains from a single sample sequenced in a study of cytomegalovirus exposure and HLA in healthy donors. The PCR was carried out with 60 Vbeta primers and 13 Jbeta primers. The protocol was immunoSEQ multiplex PCR, while the TCRdb copy is restricted to in-frame clones and leaves out a portion. The sample lists approximately 190,000 clones, about 86% occurring once. The sequenced material came from PBMCs. These receptors were taken from a man aged 40-49 years in good health and CMV-seropositive.

This clone was observed once. The chain employs TRBV29-1 and TRBJ2-2; TRBD1 might be the D (5 bases). Trimming removed 6 bases from V and 2 bases from J, with 10 bases in between. The germline CDR1 and CDR2 sequences are SQVTM and ANQGSEA. This CDR3 has 13 residues. The CDR3 coding sequence is TGCAGCGTCGACAGAGCCAACACCGGGGAGCTGTTTTTT. Encoded protein: CSVDRANTGELFF.

A note on this clone: This sample includes further DNA sequences coding for the same CDR3. The chain has TRBV5-1 and TRBJ2-3, with D possibly matching TRBD1 (6 bases). The CDR3 has 15 amino acids. The germline CDR1 and CDR2 sequences are SGHRS and YFSETQ. V was clipped by 0 bases and J by 0 bases, with 8 bases between them. In nucleotides, the CDR3 is TGCGCCAGCAGCTTGGTGGGGGCTAGCACAGATACGCAGTATTTT. Amino acids: CASSLVGASTDTQYF.

The chain recombines TRBV5-4 with TRBJ2-1, with TRBD2 identical over 8 bases. The length of the CDR3 is 17 residues. The germline gives CDR1 SGHNT, CDR2 YYREEE (reference sequence). With V trimmed by 4 bases and J by 3 bases, 12 bases remained unmatched. CDR3 in DNA: TGTGCCAGCAGCCCAGGAGGGGTAGCGGGACTCTACAATGAGCAGTTCTTC. Residues: CASSPGGVAGLYNEQFF.

The J gene is TRBJ1-2, the V gene TRBV2, with 8 bases fitting TRBD1. Per germline, CDR1 SNHLY and CDR2 FYNNEI. This CDR3 contains 14 residues. V trimming: 7 bases; J trimming: 5 bases; junction bases outside the gene matches: 9. This CDR3 is CASKVTGEFYGYTF. CDR3 bases: TGTGCCAGCAAAGTGACAGGGGAGTTTTATGGCTACACCTTC.

The chain has TRBV28 and TRBJ1-5; no clear D. V lost 3 bases, J lost 6 bases, and 3 bases lay in between. The CDR3 extends over 11 amino acids. Germline lookup yields CDR1 MDHEN and CDR2 SYDVKM. CDR3 sequence: CASSFRQPQHF. The CDR3 nucleotides read TGTGCCAGCAGTTTTCGTCAGCCCCAGCATTTT.

The rearrangement uses TRBV20-1 and TRBJ2-7, with D uncertain. This CDR3 contains 11 residues. V lost 5 bases and J 4 bases, leaving 9 bases between the germline ends. The germline V gene encodes CDR1 DFQATT and CDR2 SNEGSKA (reference sequence). Written as DNA, the CDR3 is TGCAGTGCTCCCGTTATTTACGAGCAGTACTTC. Translation gives CSAPVIYEQYF.

The genes are TRBV6-5 and TRBJ1-2; 9 nucleotides line up with TRBD1. The CDR3 is 12 amino acids. V shed 6 bases, J shed 8 bases, and the junction held 4 bases outside the gene matches. Germline V CDR1 and CDR2: MNHEY, SVGAGI. CDR3 coding DNA: TGTGCCAGCAGACAGGGGGCGAGGGGCTACACCTTC. Protein sequence: CASRQGARGYTF.

For the CDR3, the DNA is TGTGCCAGCAGCCCCCCGGGAATTAATCAGCCCCAGCATTTT. The encoded protein is CASSPPGINQPQHF. This rearrangement joins TRBV28 to TRBJ1-5; the D is unclear. Germline V gene data show CDR1 as MDHEN and CDR2 as SYDVKM. The CDR3 has 14 residues. V shed 6 bases and J shed 4 bases, with 13 bases lying between them.

J is TRBJ1-3 and V is TRBV5-4; 7 positions agree with TRBD1. This CDR3 spans 15 amino acids. Germline trimming cut 1 base from V and 4 bases from J; bases unmatched to any gene: 5. Germline loops: CDR1 SGHNT, CDR2 YYREEE (reference sequence). The CDR3 sequence: CASSLKGGEGNTIYF. CDR3 bases: TGTGCCAGCAGCTTGAAAGGGGGCGAGGGAAACACCATATATTTT.

V gene TRBV9 combines with J gene TRBJ1-2; the match to TRBD1 covers 9 bases. CDR3 length equals 15 residues. Germline V gene lookup returns CDR1 SGDLS and CDR2 YYNGEE. V was clipped by 0 bases and J by 2 bases; unmatched bases: 2. This chain's CDR3 is CASSVAQGANYGYTF. CDR3 DNA sequence: TGTGCCAGCAGCGTAGCACAGGGGGCCAACTATGGCTACACCTTC.

This chain joins TRBV25-1 and TRBJ1-4, with D unresolved. Trimming stripped 3 bases from V and 8 bases from J, with 7 bases between. CDR1 and CDR2 from the germline V gene are MGHDK and SYGVNS. CDR3 length: 12 residues. The CDR3 DNA reads as TGTGCCAGCAGTGATGGCGGCGAAAAACTGTTTTTT. Its translation: CASSDGGEKLFF.

The chain uses TRBV27 and TRBJ2-2; D perhaps matches TRBD1 (5 bases). In germline, CDR1 is MNHEY, CDR2 SMNVEV (reference sequence). Trimming stripped 4 bases from V and 6 bases from J, with 15 bases between. This CDR3 contains 15 residues. CDR3 sequence (DNA): TGTGCCAGCAGTTCCCCAGGGCGACACTCCGGGGAGCTGTTTTTT. This codes for CASSSPGRHSGELFF.

This CDR3 reads CASSVGTGTSHTDTQYF. As DNA, the CDR3 is TGTGCCAGCAGCGTAGGAACCGGGACTAGCCACACAGATACGCAGTATTTT. This chain uses TRBV9 with TRBJ2-3, with 9 bases aligning to TRBD2. This CDR3 contains 17 residues. Germline CDR1 SGDLS, CDR2 YYNGEE. V was pared by 0 bases and J by 2 bases, with 7 bases of the junction left unmatched.

Only a few counts were recorded for this clone. One end of the junction is discordant with germline, which a read error may explain. The chain has TRBV7-9 and TRBJ2-7; unclear D gene. From germline, CDR1 is SEHNR and CDR2 FQNEAQ (reference sequence). The CDR3 loop spans 11 amino acids. The CDR3 is CSSSPVGEQYF. CDR3 coding DNA: TGTTCCAGCAGCCCCGTCGGCGAGCAGTACTTC.

The chain recombines TRBV18 with TRBJ1-3; tentative D call: TRBD2 (5 bases). The end of the DNA is better explained by TRBJ2-2, so the J call may be wrong. The CDR3 extends over 14 amino acids. Germline V gene lookup returns CDR1 KGHSH and CDR2 LQKENI. CDR3 loop: CASLGLSRTGELFF. CDR3 DNA: TGTGCCAGCTTAGGACTCTCGAGGACCGGGGAGCTGTTTTTT.

This clone was found once. This chain links TRBV6-5 with TRBJ2-1; TRBD2 matches 7 bases. This CDR3 region has 13 residues. Germline lookup yields CDR1 MNHEY and CDR2 SVGAGI. V shed 7 bases, J shed 9 bases, and the junction held 9 bases outside the gene matches. The CDR3 region is CASMGGSGIEQFF. For the CDR3, the DNA is TGTGCCAGCATGGGCGGGAGTGGGATTGAGCAGTTCTTC.

V and J are TRBV15 and TRBJ2-2; tentatively, D is TRBD1 (6 bases). From germline, CDR1 is LNHNV and CDR2 YYDKDF (reference sequence). Trimming shortened V by 3 bases and J by 2 bases, and 10 bases separated the two germline ends. The CDR3 consists of 15 residues. The CDR3 nucleotides are TGTGCCACCAGCAGGGACAGAATCAACACCGGGGAGCTGTTTTTT. This sequence encodes CATSRDRINTGELFF.

The chain has TRBV5-1 and TRBJ1-6, with TRBD1 matching 9 bases. There are 15 residues in the CDR3. Germline V lookup: CDR1 SGHRS, CDR2 YFSETQ. V was pared by 3 bases and J by 7 bases, with 5 bases of the junction left unmatched. As DNA, the CDR3 is TGCGCCAGCAGCTCATCGACAGGGGGGAATTCACCCCTCCACTTT. Protein: CASSSSTGGNSPLHF.

The chain carries TRBV2 and TRBJ1-6; 7 nucleotides align to TRBD1. V lost 6 bases, J lost 7 bases, and 21 bases stayed unmatched. The length of the CDR3 is 19 residues. Germline CDR1 reads SNHLY; CDR2 reads FYNNEI. The chain's CDR3 is CASRGRLDRWPASNSPLHF. Written as DNA, the CDR3 is TGTGCCAGCAGAGGAAGATTGGACAGGTGGCCGGCTTCAAATTCACCCCTCCACTTT.

This chain uses TRBV6-5 with TRBJ2-1; 12 positions match TRBD2. Germline V gene sequence: CDR1 MNHEY, CDR2 SVGAGI. Trimming removed 4 bases from V and 6 bases from J; junction bases left unmatched: 4. There are 15 residues in the CDR3. The CDR3 DNA sequence: TGTGCCAGCAGTTCGACTAGCGGGAGATTCAATGAGCAGTTCTTC. Residues: CASSSTSGRFNEQFF.

Points on this clone: The same CDR3 also results from other DNA sequences found in this sample. This chain uses TRBV18 with TRBJ2-7, with 7 positions matching TRBD2. Trimming took 3 bases from V and 4 from J; bases not matched to a gene: 6. CDR1 is KGHSH, CDR2 LQKENI, per germline. This CDR3 contains 14 residues. The CDR3: CASSPGLADYEQYF. CDR3 nucleotide sequence: TGTGCCAGCTCACCCGGGCTAGCGGATTACGAGCAGTACTTC. Complete variable domain (other parts from reference TRBV18 and TRBJ2-7): NAGVMQNPRHLVRRRGQEARLRCSPMKGHSHVYWYRQLPEEGLKFMVYLQKENIIDESGMPKERFSAEFPKEGPSILRIQQVVRGDSAAYFCASSPGLADYEQYFGPGTRLTVT.